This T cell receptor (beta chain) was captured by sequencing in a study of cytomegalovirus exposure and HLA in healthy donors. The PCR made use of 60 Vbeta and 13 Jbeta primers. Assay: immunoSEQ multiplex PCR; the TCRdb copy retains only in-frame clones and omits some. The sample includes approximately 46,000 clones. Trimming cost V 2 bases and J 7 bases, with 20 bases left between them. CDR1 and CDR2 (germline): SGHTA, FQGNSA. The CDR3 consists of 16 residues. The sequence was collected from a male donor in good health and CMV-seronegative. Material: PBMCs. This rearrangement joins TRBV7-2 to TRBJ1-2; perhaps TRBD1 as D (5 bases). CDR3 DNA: TGTGCCAGCAGCTTAAGTCGGCAGGGTGGTCGAGGTGGCTACACCTTC. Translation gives CASSLSRQGGRGGYTF.